This passage covers 21 T cell receptor beta chains from one sample sequenced in a study of T cells in Graves' hyperthyroidism and ophthalmopathy. The investigators amplified TCR beta CDR3 regions from RNA transcripts. The primer set for the first-round RT-PCR of the TCR CDR3 was HTBI. TCRdb ran MiXCR on the multiplex PCR reads and lists one entry per CDR3 protein. The table has about 560,000 distinct CDR3 sequences, more than 15% seen once. The sample comprised blood. The receptors shown here come from a woman aged 25-40 years with Graves' hyperthyroidism.

This clonotype has a count of ten or more. The V and J genes are TRBV7-9 and TRBJ1-2, with a possible D match to TRBD1 (5 bases). Trimming took off 4 bases at V and 0 bases at J, with 15 bases between the two ends. Germline-derived CDR1 and CDR2 are SEHNR and FQNEAQ (reference sequence). The CDR3 runs 16 residues. The CDR3 DNA reads TGTGCCAGCAGCTCAATCCCGGGGACGACTAACTATGGCTACACCTTC. This gives the protein CASSSIPGTTNYGYTF.

Ten or more counts support this clonotype. The chain recombines TRBV29-1 with TRBJ2-3; tentative D call: TRBD1 (5 bases). The CDR3 extends over 13 amino acids. V was trimmed by 3 bases and J by 3 bases, leaving 10 bases between them. CDR1 is SQVTM, CDR2 ANQGSEA, per germline. CDR3 residues: CSVDRGSTDTQYF. The CDR3 DNA is TGCAGCGTTGATAGGGGATCGACAGATACGCAGTATTTT.

Many counts were recorded for this clonotype. The chain is built from TRBV11-2 and TRBJ2-6; D gene unclear. Trimming took 3 bases from V and 0 from J, leaving 9 bases between them. There are 16 residues in the CDR3. Germline lookup yields CDR1 SGHAT and CDR2 FQNNGV. CDR3 nucleotide sequence: TGTGCCAGCAGCTTGTACAGCTACTCTGGGGCCAACGTCCTGACTTTC. Its protein product is CASSLYSYSGANVLTF.

The rearrangement uses TRBV7-9 and TRBJ2-7; 7 bases are shared with TRBD1. The CDR3 runs 15 residues. Germline V gene data show CDR1 as SEHNR and CDR2 as FQNEAQ (reference sequence). The V and J ends lost 2 bases and 3 bases, in that order; junction bases with no gene match: 7. CDR3 DNA: TGTGCCAGCAGCTTATTGCGGACAGGAGACTACGAGCAGTACTTC. Amino acid sequence: CASSLLRTGDYEQYF.

This clonotype has only a few counts. The chain combines TRBV2 with TRBJ2-1; 9 nucleotides match TRBD2. With V trimmed by 6 bases and J by 8 bases, 8 bases remained unmatched. The germline CDR1 and CDR2 sequences are SNHLY and FYNNEI. The CDR3 has 14 amino acids. The CDR3, as DNA: TGTGCCAGCAGCCAGGGACTAGCCCCCCATGAGCAGTTCTTC. Protein sequence: CASSQGLAPHEQFF.

The table lists this clonotype with a few counts. This chain connects TRBV4-2 to TRBJ1-4; D is perhaps TRBD1 (6 bases). Trimming stripped 4 bases from V and 0 bases from J, with 12 bases between. Germline V gene sequence: CDR1 LGHNA, CDR2 YNFKEQ. The CDR3 runs 16 residues. The CDR3 here is CASSRNNRATNEKLFF. CDR3 sequence (DNA): TGTGCCAGCAGCCGCAACAACAGGGCAACTAATGAAAAACTGTTTTTT.

This clonotype was seen many times. This chain connects TRBV20-1 to TRBJ2-3, with 7 nucleotides matching TRBD1. Trimming removed 6 bases from V and 2 bases from J; junction bases left unmatched: 5. The CDR3 length is 13 residues. The germline gives CDR1 DFQATT, CDR2 SNEGSKA (reference sequence). CDR3 loop: CSAPGQNTDTQYF. The DNA for the CDR3 is TGCAGTGCCCCGGGACAGAACACAGATACGCAGTATTTT.

There are many counts of this clonotype. The chain uses TRBV7-6 and TRBJ2-3; TRBD2 aligns across 10 bases. The CDR3 consists of 16 residues. From germline, CDR1 is SGHVS and CDR2 FNYEAQ. The trim removed 1 base at V and 5 bases at J, leaving 6 bases unmatched. The CDR3 region is CASSLESGRAVDTQYF. DNA of the CDR3: TGTGCCAGCAGCTTAGAAAGCGGGAGGGCCGTAGATACGCAGTATTTT.

The chain recombines TRBV7-9 with TRBJ1-2, with D unclear. The CDR3 contains 13 residues. Germline loops: CDR1 SEHNR, CDR2 FQNEAQ (reference sequence). V was trimmed by 3 bases and J by 0 bases, leaving 5 bases between them. CDR3 sequence (DNA): TGTGCCAGCAGCTTGGCAGCTAACTATGGCTACACCTTC. Encoded protein: CASSLAANYGYTF. The whole variable domain, remainder taken from reference TRBV7-9 and TRBJ1-2, is DTGVSQNPRHKITKRGQNVTFRCDPISEHNRLYWYRQTLGQGPEFLTYFQNEAQLEKSRLLSDRFSAERPKGSFSTLEIQRTEQGDSAMYLCASSLAANYGYTFGSGTRLTVV.

The sample holds many counts of this clonotype. The rearrangement links TRBV5-1 to TRBJ2-7; TRBD1 matches 7 bases. The CDR3 totals 17 residues. Germline V gene data show CDR1 as SGHRS and CDR2 as YFSETQ. V lost 0 bases and J lost 2; bases outside the gene matches: 11. The CDR3 nucleotides read TGCGCCAGCAGCTTGGTAGGGTCGGGACAGATTACCTACGAGCAGTACTTC. This sequence encodes CASSLVGSGQITYEQYF.

This sequence joins TRBV9 and TRBJ2-5; 10 bases line up with TRBD2. V was clipped by 0 bases and J by 5 bases; unmatched bases: 1. Per the germline V gene, CDR1 is SGDLS and CDR2 is YYNGEE. CDR3 length: 14 amino acids. In nucleotides, the CDR3 is TGTGCCAGCAGCGTAGATAGCGGGAGGGAGACCCAGTACTTC. As protein: CASSVDSGRETQYF.

This clonotype was counted ten times or more. The chain carries TRBV20-1 and TRBJ2-5; no clear D gene. Germline loops: CDR1 DFQATT, CDR2 SNEGSKA (reference sequence). The CDR3 is made up of 12 amino acids. V was pared by 6 bases and J by 0 bases, with 8 bases between. DNA for the CDR3: TGCAGTGCCCGAAGAAACCAAGAGACCCAGTACTTC. Protein product: CSARRNQETQYF.

Turning to this clonotype: It is likely a read error, because the conserved phenylalanine at the end of the CDR3 is missing. The rearrangement uses TRBV5-1 and TRBJ2-3; D uncertain. The CDR3 totals 14 residues. The germline V gene has CDR1 SGHRS and CDR2 YFSETQ. Trimming took 0 bases from V and 1 from J, leaving 6 bases between them. The CDR3 DNA reads as TGCGCCAGCAGCTTGGATAGTGGCACAGATACGCAGTATTCT. This gives the protein CASSLDSGTDTQYS.

The genes are TRBV10-1 and TRBJ2-5; the match to TRBD2 covers 8 bases. The CDR3 has 15 residues. Looked up from germline, CDR1 is WNHNN and CDR2 is SYGVQD (reference sequence). Unmatched junction bases numbered 4, after V lost 3 bases and J lost 1 base. The CDR3 spells CASSERSGVQETQYF. Written as DNA, the CDR3 is TGCGCCAGCAGTGAACGTAGCGGGGTCCAAGAGACCCAGTACTTC.

This clonotype turned up a few times. The rearrangement links TRBV7-9 to TRBJ2-3; the D gene is possibly TRBD2 (6 bases). V was pared by 4 bases and J by 2 bases, with 16 bases between. Germline-derived CDR1 and CDR2 are SEHNR and FQNEAQ (reference sequence). The CDR3 consists of 16 residues. The CDR3 bases are TGTGCCAGCAGCTCCGTTAGAGGCGGGGACACAGATACGCAGTATTTT. Translation: CASSSVRGGDTDTQYF.

This clonotype was recorded a few times. The chain combines TRBV2 with TRBJ2-1; possibly TRBD1 for D (5 bases). Germline loops: CDR1 SNHLY, CDR2 FYNNEI. The CDR3 is 13 amino acids. The V end was cut by 7 bases, the J end by 8 bases, with 15 bases between. For the CDR3, the DNA is TGTGCCAGCACCGAGCAGGGTTACGATGAGCAGTTCTTC. Translated: CASTEQGYDEQFF.

This clonotype was seen many times. V is TRBV27 and J is TRBJ2-3, with 11 bases fitting TRBD2. Germline CDR1 and CDR2: MNHEY and SMNVEV (reference sequence). This CDR3 is built from 15 residues. V gave up 6 bases and J gave up 1 base; unmatched junction bases: 3. CDR3 region: CASRILAGGTDTQYF. The CDR3 DNA reads TGTGCCAGCAGAATACTAGCGGGAGGCACAGATACGCAGTATTTT.

This chain uses TRBV7-2 with TRBJ2-3, with 10 positions matching TRBD2. V trimming: 1 base; J trimming: 4 bases; junction bases outside the gene matches: 11. This CDR3 comprises 18 residues. The germline gives CDR1 SGHTA, CDR2 FQGNSA. For the CDR3, the DNA is TGTGCCAGCAGCTTAGTGGCTAGCGGGAGCGGGAGCCCAGATACGCAGTATTTT. It translates to CASSLVASGSGSPDTQYF.

This clonotype was seen at least ten times. CDR3 DNA: TGCAGTGCTAGACCAACGGGGAGGATCGACACCGGGGAGCTGTTTTTT. It is translated as CSARPTGRIDTGELFF. J is TRBJ2-2 and V is TRBV20-1, with a weak D call TRBD2 (6 bases). Germline loops: CDR1 DFQATT, CDR2 SNEGSKA (reference sequence). The CDR3 runs 16 residues. The V end lost 2 bases, the J end lost 3 bases, and 16 bases lay between the germline ends.

This clonotype was counted at least ten times. The CDR3 nucleotides read TGTGCCAGCAGCGAGTCCTTGACGCAGCCCCAGCATTTT. Its translation is CASSESLTQPQHF. J is TRBJ1-5 and V is TRBV3-1; D remains ambiguous. Looked up from germline, CDR1 is LGHDT and CDR2 is YNNKEL (reference sequence). The CDR3 length is 13 residues. Trimming stripped 5 bases from V and 7 bases from J, with 12 bases between.

This clonotype has ten or more counts. The J gene is TRBJ1-3, the V gene TRBV20-1, with D possibly being TRBD1 (5 bases). Per germline, CDR1 DFQATT and CDR2 SNEGSKA (reference sequence). Trimming cost V 5 bases and J 8 bases, with 10 bases left between them. The CDR3 runs 11 residues. The CDR3 reads CSAEVGDTIYF. CDR3 sequence (DNA): TGCAGTGCTGAAGTAGGGGACACCATATATTTT.